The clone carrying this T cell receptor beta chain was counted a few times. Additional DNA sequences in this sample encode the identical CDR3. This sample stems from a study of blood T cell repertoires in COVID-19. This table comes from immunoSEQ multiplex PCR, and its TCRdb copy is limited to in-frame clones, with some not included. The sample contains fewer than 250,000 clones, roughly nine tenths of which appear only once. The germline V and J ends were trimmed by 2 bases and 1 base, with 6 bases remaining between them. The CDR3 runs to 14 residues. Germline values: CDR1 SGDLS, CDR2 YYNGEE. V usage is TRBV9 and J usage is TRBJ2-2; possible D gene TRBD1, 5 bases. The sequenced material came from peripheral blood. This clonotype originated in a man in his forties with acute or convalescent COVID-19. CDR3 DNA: TGTGCCAGCAGCGTTGACAGGAACACCGGGGAGCTGTTTTTT. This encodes CASSVDRNTGELFF.